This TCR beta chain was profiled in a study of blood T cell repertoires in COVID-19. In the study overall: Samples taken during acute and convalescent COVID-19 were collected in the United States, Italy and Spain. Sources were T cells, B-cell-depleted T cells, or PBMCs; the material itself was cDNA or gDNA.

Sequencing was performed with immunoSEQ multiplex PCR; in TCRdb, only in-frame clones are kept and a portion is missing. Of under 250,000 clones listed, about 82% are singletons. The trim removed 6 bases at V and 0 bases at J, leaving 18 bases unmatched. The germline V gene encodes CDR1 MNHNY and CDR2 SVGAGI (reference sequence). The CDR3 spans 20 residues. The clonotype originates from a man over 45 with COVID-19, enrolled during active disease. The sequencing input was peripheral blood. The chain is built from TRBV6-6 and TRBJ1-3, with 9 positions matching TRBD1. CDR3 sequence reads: CASSARPRDREGDSGNTIYF. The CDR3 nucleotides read TGTGCCAGCAGCGCCAGACCCAGGGACAGGGAGGGGGACTCTGGAAACACCATATATTTT.